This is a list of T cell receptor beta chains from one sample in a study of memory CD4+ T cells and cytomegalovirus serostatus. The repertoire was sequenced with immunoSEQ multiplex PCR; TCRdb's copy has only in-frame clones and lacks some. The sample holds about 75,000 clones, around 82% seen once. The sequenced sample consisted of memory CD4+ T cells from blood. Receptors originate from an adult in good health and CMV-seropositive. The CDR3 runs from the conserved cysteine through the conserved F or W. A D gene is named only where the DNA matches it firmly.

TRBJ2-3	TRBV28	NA	CASSTPSGGPGGTQYF
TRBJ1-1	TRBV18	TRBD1	CASSPPVGQGTLATAEAFF
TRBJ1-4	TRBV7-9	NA	CASSFGDSTNEKLFF
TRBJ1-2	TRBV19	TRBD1	CVSSRQGARDGYTF
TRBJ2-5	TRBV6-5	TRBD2	CASRFSGRETQYF
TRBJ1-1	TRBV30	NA	CAWSKTEAFF
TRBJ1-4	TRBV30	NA	CAWSVVYNEKLFF
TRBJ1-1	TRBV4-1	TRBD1	CASSQGDRENTEAFF
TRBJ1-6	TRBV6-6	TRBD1	CATHRPGQGDSPLHF
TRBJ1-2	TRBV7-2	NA	CASSPDPQGYGYTF
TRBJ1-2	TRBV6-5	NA	CASSYSGVRAGYTF
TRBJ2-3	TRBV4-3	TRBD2	CASSQGTSGAVTDTQYF
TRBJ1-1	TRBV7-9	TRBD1	CASSDRGYTEAFF
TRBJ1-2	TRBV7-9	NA	CASSLGVGGYTF
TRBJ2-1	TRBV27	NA	CASSWDGTQGNEQFF
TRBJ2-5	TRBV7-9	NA	CASSLAGPETQYF
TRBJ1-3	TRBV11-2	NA	CASSLGRGAGNTIYF
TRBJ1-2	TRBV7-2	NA	CASSGDTYGYTF
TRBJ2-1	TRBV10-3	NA	CAISESLASNEQFF
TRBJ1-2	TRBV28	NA	CASRAGWGANYGYTF
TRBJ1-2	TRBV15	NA	CATSREFGAGYGYTF
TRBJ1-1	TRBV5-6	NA	CASSPQMNTEAFF
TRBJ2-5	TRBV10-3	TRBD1	CAIRGTSGTGGETQYF
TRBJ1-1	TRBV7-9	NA	CASSPERRDTEAFF
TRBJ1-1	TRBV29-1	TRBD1	CSVKQGRVTEAFF
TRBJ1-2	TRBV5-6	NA	CASSFWADYGYTF
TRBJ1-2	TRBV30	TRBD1	CAWSFGQATNYGYTF
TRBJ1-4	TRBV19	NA	CASSRYSGAPGEKLFF
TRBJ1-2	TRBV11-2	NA	CASSLGQGVYGYTF
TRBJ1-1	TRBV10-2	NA	CASSESGGREAFF
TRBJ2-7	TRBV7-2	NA	CASSVAQGTEQYF
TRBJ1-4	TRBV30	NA	CAWSPPPFGTGDYNEKLFF
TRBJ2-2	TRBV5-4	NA	CASTRVGNSYRSTGELFF
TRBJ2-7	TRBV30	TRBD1	CAWNFGTGYYEQYF
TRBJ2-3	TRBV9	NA	CASSAGQLTDTQYF
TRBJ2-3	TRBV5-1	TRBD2	CASSSLKASGRADTQYF
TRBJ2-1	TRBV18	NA	CASSLRTSEFNEQFF
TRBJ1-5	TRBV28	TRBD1	CASRRQGVTRENQPQHF
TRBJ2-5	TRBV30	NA	CAWSVFGAFLGETQYF
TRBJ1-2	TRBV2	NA	CASSENIGGYGYTF
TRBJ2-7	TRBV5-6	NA	CASSSWGTFLNGEQYF
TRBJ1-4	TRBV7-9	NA	CASSLRRYEKLFF
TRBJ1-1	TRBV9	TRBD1	CASSVGTGTEAFF
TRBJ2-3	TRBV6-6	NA	CASRASLDRDTQYF
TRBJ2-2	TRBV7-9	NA	CASSLDGTGELFF
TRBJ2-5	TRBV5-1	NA	CASSLEAETQYF
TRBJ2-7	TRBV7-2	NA	CASSLVGRGVGEQYF
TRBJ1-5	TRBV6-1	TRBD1	CASREQGFANQPQHF
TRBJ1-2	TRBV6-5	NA	CASSSGAGGYTF